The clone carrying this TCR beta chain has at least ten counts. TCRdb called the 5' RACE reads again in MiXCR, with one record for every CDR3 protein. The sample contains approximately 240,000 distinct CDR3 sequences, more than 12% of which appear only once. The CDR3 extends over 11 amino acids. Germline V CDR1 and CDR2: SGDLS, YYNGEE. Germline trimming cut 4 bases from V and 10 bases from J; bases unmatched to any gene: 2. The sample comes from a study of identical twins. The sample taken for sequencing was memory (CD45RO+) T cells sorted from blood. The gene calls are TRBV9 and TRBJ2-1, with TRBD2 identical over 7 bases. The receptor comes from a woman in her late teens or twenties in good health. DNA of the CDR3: TGTGCCAGCAGCATTAGCGGGGAGCAGTTCTTC. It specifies CASSISGEQFF. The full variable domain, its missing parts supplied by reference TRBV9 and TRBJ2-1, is DSGVTQTPKHLITATGQRVTLRCSPRSGDLSVYWYQQSLDQGLQFLIQYYNGEERAKGNILERFSAQQFPDLHSELNLSSLELGDSALYFCASSISGEQFFGPGTRLTVL.